The clone carrying this TCR beta chain was seen a few times. The antigen is undetermined. This sample was included in a study of T cell repertoires in cytomegalovirus infection. Overall study context: A matching HLA type, together with CMV infection, was signaled by public TCR beta signatures. Study outcomes and limitations: Carriers of CMV plus the relevant HLA were identified by cumulative public TCR beta family frequency. Within the response measured ex vivo, HLA-C-restricted CMV-specific TCR beta clonotypes were dominant.

The V end was cut by 0 bases, the J end by 0 bases, with 12 bases between. The CDR3 is 16 amino acids. Germline assignment: CDR1 DFQATT and CDR2 SNEGSKA (reference sequence). A single record per CDR3 protein comes from TCRdb applying MiXCR to the reads. The sample gives 250,000 or so distinct CDR3 sequences, more than 15% of which show up once; 40% to 55% is in the top ten. The sample was CD8+ T cells from PBMCs. The clonotype was recovered from a human donor in good health (CMV status not recorded). Some clones in this sample may be carry-over from other donors' samples. The V and J genes are TRBV20-1 and TRBJ2-1; D remains unclear. The CDR3 DNA reads as TGCAGTGCTAGAGATCATATGGAGAGCTCCTACAATGAGCAGTTCTTC. Encoded protein: CSARDHMESSYNEQFF.